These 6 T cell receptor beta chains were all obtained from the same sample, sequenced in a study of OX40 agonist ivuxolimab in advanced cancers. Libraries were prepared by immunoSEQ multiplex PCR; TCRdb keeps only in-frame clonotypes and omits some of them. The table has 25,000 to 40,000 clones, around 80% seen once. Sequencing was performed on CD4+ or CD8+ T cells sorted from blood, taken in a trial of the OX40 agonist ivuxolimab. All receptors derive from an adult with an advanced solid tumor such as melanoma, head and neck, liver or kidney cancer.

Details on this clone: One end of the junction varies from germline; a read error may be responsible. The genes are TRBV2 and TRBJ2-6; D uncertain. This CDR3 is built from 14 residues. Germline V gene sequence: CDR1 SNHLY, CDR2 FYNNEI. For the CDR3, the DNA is TGTGCCAGCGGTGACGGGTCTGGGGCCAACGTCCTGACTTTC. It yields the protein CASGDGSGANVLTF.

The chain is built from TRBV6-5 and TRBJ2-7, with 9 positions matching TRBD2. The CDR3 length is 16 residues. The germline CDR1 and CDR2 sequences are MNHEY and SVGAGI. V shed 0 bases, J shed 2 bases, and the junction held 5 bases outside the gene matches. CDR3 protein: CASSYSSAGGTYEQYF. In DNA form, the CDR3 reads TGTGCCAGCAGTTACTCATCAGCGGGGGGAACCTACGAGCAGTACTTC.

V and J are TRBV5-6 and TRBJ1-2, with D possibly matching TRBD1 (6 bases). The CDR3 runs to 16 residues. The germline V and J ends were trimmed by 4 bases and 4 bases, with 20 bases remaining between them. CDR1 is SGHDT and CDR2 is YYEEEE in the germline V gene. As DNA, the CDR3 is TGTGCCAGCAGCCCAAAGGCAGAGACAGGTCCCTATGGCTACACCTTC. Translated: CASSPKAETGPYGYTF.

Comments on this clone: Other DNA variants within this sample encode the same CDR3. The CDR3 region has the DNA TGTGCCTGGAGTTTAACAATCAGCAATCAGCCCCAGCATTTT. Translation: CAWSLTISNQPQHF. V and J are TRBV30 and TRBJ1-5; D ambiguous. Germline assignment: CDR1 GTSNPN and CDR2 SVGIG (reference sequence). The CDR3 runs 14 residues. Trimming shortened V by 2 bases and J by 1 base, and 9 bases separated the two germline ends.

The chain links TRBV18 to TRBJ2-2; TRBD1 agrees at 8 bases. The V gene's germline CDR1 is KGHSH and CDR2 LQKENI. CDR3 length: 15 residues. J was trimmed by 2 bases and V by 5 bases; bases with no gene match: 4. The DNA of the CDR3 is TGTGCCAGCTCAGTGGACAGGGTAAACACCGGGGAGCTGTTTTTT. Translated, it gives CASSVDRVNTGELFF.

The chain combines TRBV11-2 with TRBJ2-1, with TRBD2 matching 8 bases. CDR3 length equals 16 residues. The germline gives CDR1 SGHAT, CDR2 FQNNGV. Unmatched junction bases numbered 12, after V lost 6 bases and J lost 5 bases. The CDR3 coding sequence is TGTGCCAGCAGGAGGGGCCTGGGCGGGAGGAACAATGAGCAGTTCTTC. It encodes CASRRGLGGRNNEQFF. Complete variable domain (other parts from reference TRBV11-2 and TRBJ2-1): EAGVAQSPRYKIIEKRQSVAFWCNPISGHATLYWYQQILGQGPKLLIQFQNNGVVDDSQLPKDRFSAERLKGVDSTLKIQPAKLEDSAVYLCASRRGLGGRNNEQFFGPGTRLTVL.